This TCR beta chain was captured by sequencing in a study of blood T cell repertoires in COVID-19. Produced via immunoSEQ multiplex PCR; TCRdb's table is partial and in-frame only. The table records 65,000 to 100,000 clones, 70% to 90% of them present only once. This receptor was taken from a man aged 50 or older with acute or convalescent COVID-19. The sequencing sample was made of peripheral blood.

As DNA, the CDR3 is TGTGCCAGCAGCGAGGTTACAGGGGGGACTGAAGCTTTCTTT. It translates to CASSEVTGGTEAFF. This chain connects TRBV7-2 to TRBJ1-1; 8 positions agree with TRBD1. There are 14 residues in the CDR3. Germline trimming cut 5 bases from V and 5 bases from J; bases unmatched to any gene: 7. Germline lookup yields CDR1 SGHTA and CDR2 FQGNSA.